This T cell receptor (beta chain) was retrieved from a study of radiotherapy plus CTLA-4 blockade in lung cancer. Study context: There were objective responses in around 18% of patients, and 30% to 35% had disease control.

Study-wide results and limits: The study found tumor-derived TCR clones expanded in blood after radiotherapy plus ipilimumab. Response, reportedly, was best predicted by interferon-beta along with early blood T cell clone dynamics.

Germline V gives CDR1 MDHEN, CDR2 SYDVKM. V was clipped by 7 bases and J by 5 bases; unmatched bases: 11. This CDR3 is 14 amino acids long. Method: immunoSEQ multiplex PCR; TCRdb's copy keeps in-frame clones and lacks some. The data show about 80,000 clones, over 70% seen once. About this clone: The antigen is undetermined.

Those patients who had chemo-refractory metastatic non-small-cell lung cancer were given focal radiation along with CTLA-4 blockade through ipilimumab. Specimen: peripheral blood, collected from a patient treated with radiotherapy plus ipilimumab. The gene calls are TRBV28 and TRBJ2-7; 7 positions match TRBD1. This clonotype was obtained from a human donor with non-small cell lung cancer whose response to radiotherapy plus ipilimumab could not be evaluated. Some clones in this sample may be carry-over from other donors' samples. The CDR3 spells CASNIRDRRNEQYF. The DNA of the CDR3 is TGTGCCAGCAATATTCGGGACAGAAGGAACGAGCAGTACTTC. Using reference TRBV28 and TRBJ2-7 for the parts outside the CDR3, the full variable domain is DVKVTQSSRYLVKRTGEKVFLECVQDMDHENMFWYRQDPGLGLRLIYFSYDVKMKEKGDIPEGYSVSREKKERFSLILESASTNQTSMYLCASNIRDRRNEQYFGPGTRLTVT.